Listed below are T cell receptor beta chains from one sample, sequenced in a study of cytomegalovirus exposure and HLA in healthy donors. Libraries were prepared by immunoSEQ multiplex PCR; TCRdb keeps only in-frame clonotypes and omits some of them. The sample holds approximately 58,000 clones. The specimen was PBMCs. These receptors all stem from a woman aged 18-29 years in good health and CMV-seronegative. CDR3s include the opening cysteine and the closing phenylalanine or tryptophan. D genes are given only for firm matches.

TRBD1,TRBV30,TRBJ1-1,TGTGCCTGGAGCTCCTACAGGGGAGGTAAAACTGAAGCTTTCTTT,CAWSSYRGGKTEAFF
TRBD1,TRBV6-1,TRBJ1-2,TGTGCCAGCAGTGATCCCCAAAAGCGGACAGGGTGGGACTATGGCTACACCTTC,CASSDPQKRTGWDYGYTF
TRBD2,TRBV6-5,TRBJ2-1,TGTGCCAGCAGTTACCGCGGGGGGCTATTCTTC,CASSYRGGLFF
TRBD2,TRBV5-1,TRBJ2-4,TGCGCCAGCAGCCCCTGGTACGGTTATGGGACTAGCGGGAGGGTCGGAGGGACCAAAAACATTCAGTACTTC,CASSPWYGYGTSGRVGGTKNIQYF
-,TRBV5-1,TRBJ2-5,TGCGCCAGCAGCTTGGAGGGAGAAGAGACCCAGTACTTC,CASSLEGEETQYF
-,TRBV7-4,TRBJ2-7,TGTGCCAGCAGCCGGGACTGGCGAGAAGAGGAGCAGTACTTC,CASSRDWREEEQYF
-,TRBV4-2,TRBJ2-7,TGTGCCAGCAGCCAAGATGAGGCGAGCCACGAGCAGTACTTC,CASSQDEASHEQYF
-,TRBV5-1,TRBJ2-5,TGCGCCAGCAGCTTAAAAATGGCAGAAGAAGAGACCCAGTACTTC,CASSLKMAEEETQYF
TRBD2,TRBV7-8,TRBJ2-1,TGTGCCAGCAGCTCAAAGCGGGGGGCCAACAATGAGCAGTTCTTC,CASSSKRGANNEQFF
-,TRBV9,TRBJ1-3,TGTGCCAGCAGCGCCACGGTGGACTCACGGACCCACTCTGGAAACACCATATATTTT,CASSATVDSRTHSGNTIYF
-,TRBV4-2,TRBJ1-2,TGTGCCAGCAGGACGACAGAAGGGGGCTACACCTTC,CASRTTEGGYTF
TRBD1,TRBV19,TRBJ1-1,TGTGCCAGTAGTGCCAGGGGGCCCCTGGCTGAAGCTTTCTTT,CASSARGPLAEAFF
-,TRBV30,TRBJ2-2,TGTGCCTCGGGTTCGAGCGGGGAGCTGTTTTTT,CASGSSGELFF
TRBD2,TRBV30,TRBJ2-3,TGTGCCTGCATCACCGCTAGCGGGAGAGGGAGCACAGATACGCAGTATTTT,CACITASGRGSTDTQYF
TRBD2,TRBV5-1,TRBJ2-1,TGCGCCAGCAGCATAAGCGGGGGGGCGATGGAGTTCTTC,CASSISGGAMEFF
-,TRBV6-5,TRBJ2-7,TGTGCCAGCAGTGCGCAGGGTTACGAGCAGTACTTC,CASSAQGYEQYF
-,TRBV4-1,TRBJ1-2,TGCGCCAGCAGCCAGGCGACAATTCGGGGCTACACCTTC,CASSQATIRGYTF
-,TRBV7-9,TRBJ2-5,TGTGCCAGCAGCGCAGAGAGGTTCAGGGAACAAGAGACCCAGTACTTC,CASSAERFREQETQYF
-,TRBV7-8,TRBJ1-5,TGTGCCAGCAGCCAGACCGGGACAACGAATCAGCCCCAGCATTTT,CASSQTGTTNQPQHF
-,TRBV7-8,TRBJ2-1,TGTGCCAGCAGCCCCCCCCGCGGAGAGCAGTTCTTC,CASSPPRGEQFF
-,TRBV29-1,TRBJ2-7,TGCAGCGCCGAGGAGGGGGCCAACGAGCAGTACTTC,CSAEEGANEQYF
-,TRBV7-6,TRBJ2-7,TGTGCCAGCAGCTTAGCGTTTGGGGGGAAGCCCTACGAGCAGTACTTC,CASSLAFGGKPYEQYF
TRBD1,TRBV11-1,TRBJ1-1,TGTGCCAGCAGCTTAGGACAGGGAGTGAACACTGAAGCTTTCTTT,CASSLGQGVNTEAFF
-,TRBV30,TRBJ2-3,TGTGCCGGGAGCTCGCAGGGGCAAACCGCAGATACGCAGTATTTT,CAGSSQGQTADTQYF
TRBD1,TRBV11-3,TRBJ2-3,TGTGCCAGCAGCCGAGGACAGGTGAGCACAGATACGCAGTATTTT,CASSRGQVSTDTQYF
TRBD1,TRBV19,TRBJ1-1,TGTGCCAGTAGTGGGGCGACAGGGGGGATGAACACTGAAGCTTTCTTT,CASSGATGGMNTEAFF
-,TRBV7-3,TRBJ2-2,TGTGCCAGCAGCTTACTTGTGACATCCGGGGAGCTGTTTTTT,CASSLLVTSGELFF
-,TRBV19,TRBJ1-3,TGTGCCAGTAGTTTCGACAGAGGAACTGGAAACACCATATATTTT,CASSFDRGTGNTIYF
-,TRBV6-1,TRBJ1-1,TGTGCCAGCAGTGAGGAGACCAGGGGCACTGAAGCTTTCTTT,CASSEETRGTEAFF
TRBD2,TRBV4-2,TRBJ2-1,TGTGCCAGCAGCCAAGATATCGGGACTAGCGGACTCAATGAGCAGTTCTTC,CASSQDIGTSGLNEQFF
TRBD2,TRBV30,TRBJ2-1,TGTGCCTGGACGCGCAGCGGGAGGTTGGGTGAGCAGTTCTTC,CAWTRSGRLGEQFF
TRBD2,TRBV25-1,TRBJ2-7,TGTGCCAGCAGTGCTAGCGGGAGCGAGCAGTACTTC,CASSASGSEQYF
-,TRBV5-1,TRBJ2-2,TGCGCCAGCAGCTTGGCGTCGGGGGTCAACACCGGGGAGCTGTTTTTT,CASSLASGVNTGELFF
-,TRBV9,TRBJ2-5,TGTGCCAGCAGCCCAACCCCCGGGGGAGAGACCCAGTACTTC,CASSPTPGGETQYF
TRBD2,TRBV7-9,TRBJ2-7,TGTGCCAGCAGCTCCCATGCTACTAGCGGGGGATACGAGCAGTACTTC,CASSSHATSGGYEQYF
TRBD2,TRBV29-1,TRBJ2-7,TGCAGCGCGGGAGGGATCGAGCAGTACTTC,CSAGGIEQYF
TRBD1,TRBV27,TRBJ1-2,TGTGCCAGCAGGGCCCGGTCGACAGGGGGCTATGGCTACACCTTC,CASRARSTGGYGYTF
TRBD1,TRBV2,TRBJ1-1,TGTGTCTCAACCGGGACAGGGGGAGACACTGAAGCTTTCTTT,CVSTGTGGDTEAFF
-,TRBV5-4,TRBJ1-1,TGTGCCAGCAGCTTGGGTTACGGGAACACTGAAGCTTTCTTT,CASSLGYGNTEAFF
-,TRBV6-1,TRBJ1-1,TGTGCCAGCAGGGAACCAGGAGGCGTGAACACTGAAGCTTTCTTT,CASREPGGVNTEAFF
-,TRBV27,TRBJ1-5,TGTGCCAGCAGTCCAGGCGGGGGAAGCAATCAACCCCAGCATTTT,CASSPGGGSNQPQHF
-,TRBV30,TRBJ2-3,TGTGCCTGGGATACAGGGTCAGATACGCAGTATTTT,CAWDTGSDTQYF
TRBD2,TRBV9,TRBJ2-7,TGTGCCAGCAGCCCCGGGGGGGGGCGATACTACGAGCAGTACTTC,CASSPGGGRYYEQYF
TRBD2,TRBV4-2,TRBJ2-7,TGTGCCAGCAGCCAAGCTCGGGAGGCCCCCTACGAGCAGTACTTC,CASSQAREAPYEQYF
-,TRBV6-5,TRBJ1-1,TGTGCCAGCAGCTATGACAGTACTGAAGCTTTCTTT,CASSYDSTEAFF
-,TRBV6-5,TRBJ2-1,TGTGCCAGCAGTTACTCCCCCAGGGGCGGCGAGCAGTTCTTC,CASSYSPRGGEQFF
-,TRBV7-9,TRBJ2-5,TGTGCCAGCAGCTCCCGCCAAGCGGCGGACCTAGAGACCCAGTACTTC,CASSSRQAADLETQYF
TRBD1,TRBV4-1,TRBJ2-2,TGCGCCAGCAGCCAGGGACAGGGGGCTAACGGGGAGCTGTTTTTT,CASSQGQGANGELFF
-,TRBV4-1,TRBJ2-1,TGCGCCAGCAGCCACCCCACGGGTGGGGGGGCCTCCTACAATGAGCAGTTCTTC,CASSHPTGGGASYNEQFF
TRBD1,TRBV11-3,TRBJ2-7,TGTGCCAGCAGCCAGGGGGCGGGCGAGCAGTACTTC,CASSQGAGEQYF
-,TRBV13,TRBJ1-2,TGTGCCAGCAGCTCACAGGGTAAATATGGCTACACCTTC,CASSSQGKYGYTF
TRBD2,TRBV7-3,TRBJ2-3,TGTGCCAGCAGCTCATCTAGCGGGGGGGGCACAGATACGCAGTATTTT,CASSSSSGGGTDTQYF